These 8 T cell receptor beta chains originate from one sample sequenced in a study of regulatory T cells in long-lasting Graves disease. Time point reported: persistent/refractory GD, antithyroid drugs over 5 years with positive TRAb. PBMC-derived RNA was used for the TCR library. Construction of TCR beta libraries relied on iRepertoire HTBI primers and on Arm-PCR targeting CDR3 regions. TCRdb passed the multiplex PCR reads through MiXCR, listing each CDR3 protein once. This table holds 390,000 or so distinct CDR3 sequences, roughly 23% found once. The sequencing used peripheral blood mononuclear cells (PBMCs), collected when the disease was refractory, from a patient treated with antithyroid drugs. These receptors were taken from a woman aged 40 to 50 with Graves disease.

As concerns this clonotype: Being one base from a much bigger clone, this may be a read error. The V gene is TRBV27, the J gene TRBJ2-7, with a possible D match to TRBD2 (5 bases). Germline CDR1 MNHEY, CDR2 SMNVEV (reference sequence). The CDR3 has 14 residues. CDR3 DNA sequence: TGTGCCAGCAGTTTACGAGCGGCTCTATACGTGCAGTACTTC. Translation gives CASSLRAALYVQYF.

In its sample, this clonotype was seen many times. This rearrangement joins TRBV28 to TRBJ2-5; D unresolved. This CDR3 contains 16 residues. Germline CDR1 reads MDHEN; CDR2 reads SYDVKM. The V and J ends lost 5 bases and 3 bases respectively, with 19 bases between them. CDR3 residues: CASSPSPAYSKETQYF. The DNA for the CDR3 is TGTGCCAGCAGTCCCTCTCCGGCGTACAGTAAAGAGACCCAGTACTTC.

This chain uses TRBV10-1 with TRBJ2-6; TRBD1 might be the D (5 bases). V shed 6 bases and J shed 0 bases, with 9 bases lying between them. Germline V CDR1 and CDR2: WNHNN, SYGVQD (reference sequence). The CDR3 has 15 residues. The CDR3 DNA follows: TGCGCCAGCAGCCCGACAGTCTCTGGGGCCAACGTCCTGACTTTC. Protein product: CASSPTVSGANVLTF.

This clonotype was counted ten times or more. The chain combines TRBV28 with TRBJ2-5, with D maybe TRBD1 (6 bases). In germline, CDR1 is MDHEN, CDR2 SYDVKM. The V end was cut by 2 bases, the J end by 2 bases, with 9 bases between. This CDR3 has 14 residues. This chain's CDR3 is CASSLGQIQETQYF. The DNA of the CDR3 is TGTGCCAGCAGTTTAGGACAGATACAAGAGACCCAGTACTTC.

The sample holds many counts of this clonotype. The rearrangement uses TRBV2 and TRBJ2-2; 8 nucleotides agree with TRBD1. The germline V gene encodes CDR1 SNHLY and CDR2 FYNNEI. The CDR3 has 15 residues. With V trimmed by 5 bases and J by 7 bases, 9 bases remained unmatched. The CDR3 coding sequence is TGTGCCAGCAGTTTCTACCGGACAGGGCACGGGGAGCTGTTTTTT. Translated, it gives CASSFYRTGHGELFF.

There are a few counts of this clonotype. The chain links TRBV7-9 to TRBJ2-7, with a possible D match to TRBD2 (6 bases). The CDR3 covers 15 residues. Trimming cost V 5 bases and J 0 bases, with 14 bases left between them. Germline-derived CDR1 and CDR2 are SEHNR and FQNEAQ (reference sequence). CDR3 sequence reads: CASSLGLLFSYEQYF. CDR3 DNA: TGTGCCAGCAGCCTGGGACTCCTGTTCTCCTACGAGCAGTACTTC.

In DNA, the CDR3 is TGTGCCAGCAAACTTGCGGGGGCTGACCAAGAGACCCAGTACTTC. Protein product: CASKLAGADQETQYF. V is TRBV6-1 and J is TRBJ2-5, with D maybe TRBD2 (7 bases). The CDR3 runs 15 residues. Germline loops: CDR1 MNHNS, CDR2 SASEGT. Trimming took off 7 bases at V and 0 bases at J, with 15 bases between the two ends.

This clonotype appeared a few times. V gene TRBV6-1 combines with J gene TRBJ1-1; D possibly corresponds to TRBD1 (5 bases). The CDR3 contains 12 residues. Trimming took off 6 bases at V and 9 bases at J, with 14 bases between the two ends. Germline V gene data show CDR1 as MNHNS and CDR2 as SASEGT. This chain's CDR3 is CASRNRDGQAFF. CDR3 in DNA: TGTGCCAGCAGAAACCGGGACGGGCAAGCTTTCTTT.